This TCR beta chain derives from a study of human T cells and chemical hapten exposure. One entry per CDR3 protein, called by TCRdb with MiXCR from the 5' RACE reads. This table has some 150,000 distinct CDR3 sequences, around 4% appearing once. Extraction yielded total RNA from whole blood (unfractionated). The V segment lost 4 bases and the J segment 7 bases; nucleotides outside the gene matches: 5. From germline, CDR1 is GTSNPN and CDR2 SVGIG (reference sequence). The CDR3 is made up of 14 amino acids. The source is a female donor in good health. The gene calls are TRBV30 and TRBJ1-6, with 9 nucleotides matching TRBD1. The CDR3 reads CAWTKDRGNSPLHF. The CDR3 DNA is TGTGCCTGGACCAAGGACAGGGGAAATTCACCCCTCCACTTT.